The 5 T cell receptor beta chains below come from one sample, sequenced in a study of human T cells and chemical hapten exposure (dated by TCRdb to about 2021). The intended sense of this specimen's time point label: patch test 2, 6 weeks after DPC sensitization. Taken with the paper, the label for treatment or condition translates to: therapeutic diphenylcyclopropenone sensitization with weekly scalp DPC. Receptors were amplified or captured by RACE. The sample was run on a NextSeq 500. TCRdb reprocessing: public reads trimmed at Q25 with fastp, clones called with MiXCR, in-frame beta chains kept. Rows are combined by CDR3 protein, so each entry shows the most common genes and DNA. The sample data list approximately 87,000 distinct CDR3 sequences, and about an eighth of these were observed just once. 3.2% of the sample rests with the top ten. The sequencing here drew on whole blood, taken in connection with sensitization to the hapten diphenylcyclopropenone (DPC). The receptor set was obtained from a woman in her 40s with alopecia areata. Some clones in this sample may be carry-over from other donors' samples.

This clonotype appeared many times. This chain connects TRBV6-2 or TRBV6-3 to TRBJ2-2; no clear D gene. This CDR3 contains 16 residues. V gave up 1 base and J gave up 0 bases, with 9 bases separating them. CDR1 and CDR2 (germline): MNHEY, SVGEGT. For the CDR3, the DNA is TGTGCCAGCAGTTACTTTGCGATATCGAACACCGGGGAGCTGTTTTTT. Translation gives CASSYFAISNTGELFF.

This clonotype showed up many times. V gene TRBV12-3 or TRBV12-4 combines with J gene TRBJ1-1, with D tentatively TRBD1 (5 bases). V was pared by 7 bases and J by 4 bases, with 22 bases between. CDR3 length: 16 amino acids. The CDR3 region is CASTPGWGRWGTEAFF. The CDR3 nucleotides read TGTGCCAGCACCCCAGGGTGGGGCCGCTGGGGCACTGAAGCTTTCTTT.

Only a few counts were recorded for this clonotype. The genes are TRBV29-1 and TRBJ2-1; 8 bases map to TRBD1. There are 14 residues in the CDR3. Trimming cost V 4 bases and J 5 bases; bases outside gene matches: 7. Germline V gives CDR1 SQVTM, CDR2 ANQGSEA. CDR3 residues: CSVGPGQDNNEQFF. CDR3 coding DNA: TGCAGCGTTGGGCCGGGACAGGACAACAATGAGCAGTTCTTC.

There are many counts of this clonotype. J is TRBJ1-2 and V is TRBV4-3; D perhaps matches TRBD1 (6 bases). Trimming removed 0 bases from V and 4 bases from J, with 18 bases in between. The germline CDR1 and CDR2 sequences are LGHNA and YSLEER. The CDR3 totals 17 residues. CDR3 in amino acids: CASSQDRLGATSYGYTF. DNA of the CDR3: TGCGCCAGCAGCCAAGATAGATTGGGGGCGACTAGCTATGGCTACACCTTC.

Only one count was recorded for this clonotype. The rearrangement links TRBV29-1 to TRBJ1-2; 7 bases match TRBD1. Trimming at V came to 0 bases and at J to 2 bases, leaving 12 bases not matched to a gene. Germline V gene sequence: CDR1 SQVTM, CDR2 ANQGSEA. The CDR3 runs to 17 residues. Here the CDR3 reads CSVEDRKGSGGNYGYTF. The CDR3 region has the DNA TGCAGCGTTGAAGATAGAAAGGGGTCAGGGGGAAACTATGGCTACACCTTC. Full variable domain (outside the CDR3, taken from reference TRBV29-1 and TRBJ1-2): SAVISQKPSRDICQRGTSLTIQCQVDSQVTMMFWYRQQPGQSLTLIATANQGSEATYESGFVIDKFPISRPNLTFSTLTVSNMSPEDSSIYLCSVEDRKGSGGNYGYTFGSGTRLTVV.